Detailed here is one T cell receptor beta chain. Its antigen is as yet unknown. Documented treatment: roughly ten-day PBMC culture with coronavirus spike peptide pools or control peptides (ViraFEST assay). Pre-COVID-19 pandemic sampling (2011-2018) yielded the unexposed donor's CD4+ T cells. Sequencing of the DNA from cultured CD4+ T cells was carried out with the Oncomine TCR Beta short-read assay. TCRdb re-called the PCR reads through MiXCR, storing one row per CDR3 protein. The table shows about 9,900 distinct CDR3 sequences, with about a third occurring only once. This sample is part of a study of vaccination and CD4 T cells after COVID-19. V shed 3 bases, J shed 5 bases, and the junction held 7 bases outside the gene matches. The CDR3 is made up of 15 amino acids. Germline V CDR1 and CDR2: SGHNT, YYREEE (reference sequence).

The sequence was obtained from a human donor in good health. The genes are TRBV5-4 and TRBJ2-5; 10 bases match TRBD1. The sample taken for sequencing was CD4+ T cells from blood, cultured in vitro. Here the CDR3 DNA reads TGTGCCAGCAGCTACCCGACAGGGGGCGGGGAGACCCAGTACTTC. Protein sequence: CASSYPTGGGETQYF.